Presented here are 21 T cell receptor beta chains from one specimen sequenced in a study of T-cell memory formation after mild COVID-19. TCRdb reprocessed the 5' RACE reads via MiXCR and lists one record per CDR3 protein. The table includes 250,000 to 400,000 distinct CDR3 sequences, roughly an eighth detected once. Source material: PBMCs or a T cell subset sorted from them (not recorded which). These receptors were taken from a man younger than 35 who had mild COVID-19 (a few samples of this study predate the infection). Cell type and time point are not known.

This clonotype was seen only a few times. This sequence joins TRBV6-6 and TRBJ2-2; no reliable D call. With 7 bases removed from V and 5 bases from J, the gap between germline ends came to 14 bases. The CDR3 is 14 amino acids. Germline V gene data show CDR1 as MNHNY and CDR2 as SVGAGI (reference sequence). CDR3 sequence: CASTQGPLTGELFF. In DNA form, the CDR3 reads TGTGCCAGCACCCAAGGGCCCCTGACCGGGGAGCTGTTTTTT.

The table lists this clonotype with many counts. The rearrangement uses TRBV20-1 and TRBJ1-2; D uncertain. This CDR3 has 9 residues. V was cut by 3 bases and J by 7 bases, with 3 bases left in between. Germline V gene lookup returns CDR1 DFQATT and CDR2 SNEGSKA (reference sequence). The CDR3 nucleotides read TGCAGTGCTAGTGGTGGCTACACCTTC. This sequence encodes CSASGGYTF.

This clonotype occurred a few times. This sequence joins TRBV3-1 and TRBJ2-3; D is unclear. The CDR3 runs 17 residues. Germline assignment: CDR1 LGHDT and CDR2 YNNKEL (reference sequence). Trimming removed 4 bases from V and 4 bases from J, with 21 bases in between. This CDR3 is CASSLHSGPGGADTQYF. In DNA, the CDR3 is TGTGCCAGCAGCCTCCATTCCGGCCCCGGTGGCGCAGATACGCAGTATTTT.

This clonotype was picked up many times. The chain uses TRBV24-1 and TRBJ1-1; D not resolved. In germline, CDR1 is KGHDR, CDR2 SFDVKD. The CDR3 consists of 12 residues. Trimming took off 3 bases at V and 6 bases at J, with 7 bases between the two ends. CDR3 region: CATSDGVAEAFF. The CDR3 coding sequence is TGTGCCACCAGTGATGGGGTGGCTGAAGCTTTCTTT.

This clonotype was seen a single time. The chain couples TRBV6-2 or TRBV6-3 to TRBJ1-1; 7 positions agree with TRBD1. Germline CDR1 is MNHEY and CDR2 is SVGEGT. V was pared by 6 bases and J by 10 bases, with 8 bases of the junction left unmatched. This CDR3 is 12 amino acids long. In DNA, the CDR3 is TGTGCCAGCAGCCCGCAACAGGGGTTAGCTTTCTTT. Translated, it gives CASSPQQGLAFF.

This clonotype was seen at least ten times. The chain is built from TRBV4-2 and TRBJ1-1; TRBD1 might be the D (6 bases). The CDR3 is 15 amino acids. The ends were cut back, 0 bases at V and 4 bases at J, with 12 bases in the middle. Germline assignment: CDR1 LGHNA and CDR2 YNFKEQ. Written as DNA, the CDR3 is TGTGCCAGCAGCCAAGATTCCAGGGGAGTCACTGAAGCTTTCTTT. Residues: CASSQDSRGVTEAFF.

This clonotype was counted only a few times. V and J are TRBV9 and TRBJ2-1, with D unresolved. Germline V gives CDR1 SGDLS, CDR2 YYNGEE. The CDR3 consists of 12 residues. The V end was cut by 4 bases, the J end by 5 bases, with 7 bases between. The CDR3: CASSFFNNEQFF. Written as DNA, the CDR3 is TGTGCCAGCAGCTTCTTCAACAATGAGCAGTTCTTC.

V usage is TRBV7-9 and J usage is TRBJ2-5; D perhaps matches TRBD1 (5 bases). This CDR3 comprises 15 residues. V lost 2 bases and J 4 bases, leaving 14 bases between the germline ends. Germline V gene lookup returns CDR1 SEHNR and CDR2 FQNEAQ (reference sequence). DNA of the CDR3: TGTGCCAGCAGCTTACGACAGCCCTCCCCAGAGACCCAGTACTTC. Translation: CASSLRQPSPETQYF.

This clonotype was detected only a few times. The chain links TRBV5-1 to TRBJ1-6, with a possible D match to TRBD1 (6 bases). V lost 2 bases and J 13 bases, leaving 16 bases between the germline ends. Germline V gene data show CDR1 as SGHRS and CDR2 as YFSETQ. The CDR3 is 14 amino acids. The DNA of the CDR3 is TGCGCCAGCAGCTTAGGGGACACTGCATGGCCCCTCCACTTT. The encoded protein is CASSLGDTAWPLHF.

The CDR3 DNA sequence: TGTGCCAGCTCCTCCTGGACCGAGAACACTGAAGCTTTCTTT. Its translation is CASSSWTENTEAFF. This chain connects TRBV18 to TRBJ1-1; D is undetermined. CDR3 size: 14 residues. V was pared by 6 bases and J by 1 base, with 12 bases between. Looked up from germline, CDR1 is KGHSH and CDR2 is LQKENI.

This clonotype showed up just a few times. The V gene is TRBV7-2, the J gene TRBJ1-2, with TRBD1 identical over 9 bases. The CDR3 sequence is 14 residues long. Trimming at V came to 1 base and at J to 5 bases, leaving 2 bases not matched to a gene. Germline V gene lookup returns CDR1 SGHTA and CDR2 FQGNSA. This chain's CDR3 is CASSLGGTGYGYTF. CDR3 DNA sequence: TGTGCCAGCAGCTTAGGAGGGACAGGGTATGGCTACACCTTC.

The table lists this clonotype with many counts. The CDR3 nucleotides are TGTGCCAGCAGCCCTCGAGGTGGGTTCGGGGGCCCATACAATGAGCAGTTCTTC. Amino acids: CASSPRGGFGGPYNEQFF. The chain has TRBV7-9 and TRBJ2-1; D is possibly TRBD1 or TRBD2 (6 bases each). The V gene lost 5 bases and the J gene lost 4 bases, with 24 bases spanning the gap. Germline V CDR1 and CDR2: SEHNR, FQNEAQ (reference sequence). The CDR3 covers 18 residues. Full variable domain (outside the CDR3, taken from reference TRBV7-9 and TRBJ2-1): DTGVSQNPRHKITKRGQNVTFRCDPISEHNRLYWYRQTLGQGPEFLTYFQNEAQLEKSRLLSDRFSAERPKGSFSTLEIQRTEQGDSAMYLCASSPRGGFGGPYNEQFFGPGTRLTVL.

This clonotype was seen ten or more times. The chain links TRBV2 to TRBJ2-1; 9 nucleotides line up with TRBD2. V lost 5 bases, J lost 4 bases, and 6 bases stayed unmatched. This CDR3 is 15 amino acids long. The germline CDR1 and CDR2 sequences are SNHLY and FYNNEI. CDR3 residues: CASSRTSVLYNEQFF. The CDR3 DNA follows: TGTGCCAGCAGTCGGACTAGCGTCCTTTACAATGAGCAGTTCTTC.

This clonotype has just a few counts. The junction shows a germline mismatch at one end, possibly a read error. The chain links TRBV5-1 to TRBJ1-6, with a weak D call TRBD1 (6 bases). The CDR3 runs 13 residues. CDR1 is SGHRS and CDR2 is YFSETQ in the germline V gene. This CDR3 is CVSSLGRGSPLHF. The DNA of the CDR3 is TGCGTCAGCAGCTTGGGAAGGGGGTCACCCCTCCACTTT.

The genes are TRBV5-5 and TRBJ2-7; TRBD2 aligns across 9 bases. This CDR3 comprises 14 residues. Looked up from germline, CDR1 is SGHKS and CDR2 is YYEKEE (reference sequence). V shed 2 bases, J shed 5 bases, and the junction held 5 bases outside the gene matches. This CDR3 is CASSFSGGRDEQYV. The CDR3 nucleotides are TGTGCCAGCAGCTTTAGCGGGGGTCGGGACGAGCAGTACGTC.

This clonotype was counted only a few times. This chain links TRBV20-1 with TRBJ1-5, with TRBD1 as a possible D gene (5 bases). Germline V gives CDR1 DFQATT, CDR2 SNEGSKA (reference sequence). Deletions cut 7 bases from V and 4 bases from J, with 14 bases between. The length of the CDR3 is 13 residues. The CDR3 DNA reads TGCAGTGTTGGCCGGGACCCTAATCAGCCCCAGCATTTT. Translation gives CSVGRDPNQPQHF.

This clonotype was counted a few times. The chain combines TRBV3-1 with TRBJ2-2; the D gene is possibly TRBD1 (6 bases). The CDR3 extends over 18 amino acids. The germline V gene encodes CDR1 LGHDT and CDR2 YNNKEL (reference sequence). V was shortened by 1 base and J by 1 base, with 16 bases between the two germline ends. In nucleotides, the CDR3 is TGTGCCAGCAGCCAAGTTTGGACGGGACATAAGAACACCGGGGAGCTGTTTTTT. This gives the protein CASSQVWTGHKNTGELFF.

This clonotype was observed a few times. The CDR3, as DNA: TGTGCCAGCAGCCAGGGGTCAACGTACGAGCAGTACTTC. It yields the protein CASSQGSTYEQYF. This chain uses TRBV7-2 with TRBJ2-7, with a weak D call TRBD1 (6 bases). The CDR3 is 13 amino acids. Trimming cost V 5 bases and J 4 bases, with 12 bases left between them. CDR1 and CDR2 (germline): SGHTA, FQGNSA.

This clonotype was seen ten or more times. The chain carries TRBV20-1 and TRBJ2-7; D is perhaps TRBD1 (6 bases). Germline V CDR1 and CDR2: DFQATT, SNEGSKA (reference sequence). V was shortened by 2 bases and J by 3 bases, with 8 bases between the two germline ends. This CDR3 contains 12 residues. CDR3 nucleotide sequence: TGCAGTGCTAGAACCAGGGGCTACGAGCAGTACGTC. Its protein is CSARTRGYEQYV.

In this sample, this clonotype turned up many times. The chain carries TRBV7-2 and TRBJ2-1; TRBD1 aligns across 8 bases. Germline CDR1 reads SGHTA; CDR2 reads FQGNSA. The trim removed 4 bases at V and 8 bases at J, leaving 10 bases unmatched. The CDR3 is made up of 15 amino acids. This CDR3 reads CASSSQTGESYEQFF. The CDR3 DNA reads as TGTGCCAGCAGCTCGCAGACAGGGGAATCCTATGAGCAGTTCTTC.

The J gene is TRBJ2-3, the V gene TRBV28; 9 bases are shared with TRBD2. J gave up 1 base and V 10 bases, and 3 bases lay outside the gene matches. Per the germline V gene, CDR1 is MDHEN and CDR2 is SYDVKM. CDR3 length: 13 amino acids. For the CDR3, the DNA is TGTGCCACTAGCGGGGAAGGCACAGATACGCAGTATTTT. Protein product: CATSGEGTDTQYF.